A selection of T cell receptor beta chains follows, all from one sample in a study of shared clonotypes between healthy human individuals. The repertoire was sequenced with immunoSEQ multiplex PCR; TCRdb's copy has only in-frame clones and lacks some. In the table there are under 750,000 clones, around 70% of which are singletons. Source material: memory CD4+ T cells sorted from blood. These TCRs come from a woman aged 25 to 39 in good health. Each CDR3 is given with its conserved first and last residue. D genes are given only for firm matches. The size entry is marked missing in some rows and otherwise reads once, few, many or a size class.

size	V	D	J	DNA	CDR3
-	TRBV19	TRBD1	TRBJ1-5	TGTGCCAGTAGTGCCTTGGACAGGGGACTCGCCCGGCCCCAGCATTTT	CASSALDRGLARPQHF
many	TRBV25-1	TRBD2	TRBJ2-7	TGTGCCAGCAGTGCCGCGGGAGCCTACGAGCAGTACTTC	CASSAAGAYEQYF
-	TRBV7-3	-	TRBJ2-7	TGTGCCAGCAGCTTAACAGGGCTCTCCGGGGAGCAGTACTTC	CASSLTGLSGEQYF
-	TRBV9	-	TRBJ2-3	TGTGCCAGCAGCGTAGGATTGGATACGCAGTATTTT	CASSVGLDTQYF
-	TRBV7-9	TRBD2	TRBJ2-3	TGTGCCAGCAGCTTAGCCCTAGCGGGAGTGACAGATACGCAGTATTTT	CASSLALAGVTDTQYF
many	TRBV18	TRBD1	TRBJ2-1	TGTGCCAGCTCACCACGGACAGGGGGTAAGAACAATGAGCAGTTCTTC	CASSPRTGGKNNEQFF
-	TRBV2	-	TRBJ1-4	TGTGCCAGCATGGTGGAAACTAATGAAAAACTGTTTTTT	CASMVETNEKLFF
many	TRBV7-9	-	TRBJ2-4	TGTGCCAGCAGCTTAGTGTCGGGAAGGAGGGCCAAAAACATTCAGTACTTC	CASSLVSGRRAKNIQYF
-	TRBV27	-	TRBJ2-7	TGTGCCAGCAGTTTATCGGCTTTGGTCAGGAGCAGTGTGCCCCCCTACGAGCAGTACTTC	CASSLSALVRSSVPPYEQYF
-	TRBV5-1	-	TRBJ2-5	TGCGCCAGCAGCCCGCTGGGGGGTTCGGAGACCCAGTACTTC	CASSPLGGSETQYF
few	TRBV28	TRBD1	TRBJ2-5	TGTGCCAGCAGTTCCCAGGGGGCAGGTCACGAGACCCAGTACTTC	CASSSQGAGHETQYF
once	TRBV6-6	-	TRBJ2-2	TGTGCCAGCAGTTATGAACGGGGAGGCACCGGGGAGCTGTTTTTT	CASSYERGGTGELFF
-	TRBV5-1	-	TRBJ2-7	TGCGCCAGCAGCCCGGGACTGGGCTACGAGCAGTACTTC	CASSPGLGYEQYF
once	TRBV2	-	TRBJ2-7	TGTGCCAGCAGTGAATTCGGATTACAGGGAACTTCCTACGAGCAGTACTTC	CASSEFGLQGTSYEQYF
-	TRBV29-1	TRBD2	TRBJ2-1	TGCAGCGTTGCCGGGACTAGTTCTTCGGGTGAGCAGTTCTTC	CSVAGTSSSGEQFF
-	TRBV28	TRBD2	TRBJ2-1	TGTGCCAGCAGAGAAGGACTAGCGGAAAAGAATGAGCAGTTCTTC	CASREGLAEKNEQFF
once	TRBV7-2	TRBD2	TRBJ2-3	TGTGCCAGCAGCTTGGTTGGTTGGCGGGAGGTGCAAGATACGCAGTATTTT	CASSLVGWREVQDTQYF
few	TRBV27	-	TRBJ1-2	TGTGCCAGCAGTTCCGACAGCTCCCTTTATGGCTACACCTTC	CASSSDSSLYGYTF
many	TRBV30	-	TRBJ2-1	TGTGCCTGGAGTGCAAGTATGCAGTTCTTC	CAWSASMQFF
-	TRBV11-2	-	TRBJ1-2	TGTGCCAGCAGTCTTGCAGGGGCTTCTAACTATGGCTACACCTTC	CASSLAGASNYGYTF
-	TRBV7-7	-	TRBJ2-2	TGTGCCAGCAGGTTAACGGCCGACACCGGGGAGCTGTTTTTT	CASRLTADTGELFF
once	TRBV5-4	TRBD1	TRBJ2-5	TGTGCCAGCAGCCCTGGGGGACAGACTGCGACCCAGTACTTC	CASSPGGQTATQYF
-	TRBV6-5	TRBD1	TRBJ2-2	TGTGCCAGCAGTTATGGGGACAGGGGATACACCGGGGAGCTGTTTTTT	CASSYGDRGYTGELFF
-	TRBV5-5	TRBD2	TRBJ2-1	TGTGCCAGCAGCTTTCGGACAGGGACTAGCGGGGTCTCCTACAATGAGCAGTTCTTC	CASSFRTGTSGVSYNEQFF
few	TRBV19	TRBD2	TRBJ2-7	TGTGCCAGTAGTTCCCAGGGCGGGAGAGCTTACGAGCAGTACTTC	CASSSQGGRAYEQYF
-	TRBV7-8	TRBD2	TRBJ2-2	TGTGCCAGCAGCTTAGTTCTAGCGGGAGGCACCGGGGAGCTGTTTTTT	CASSLVLAGGTGELFF
-	TRBV6-5	-	TRBJ1-5	TGTGCCAGCCACCCGGGACACAGCAATCAGCCCCAGCATTTT	CASHPGHSNQPQHF
-	TRBV28	TRBD1	TRBJ1-4	TGTGCCAGCAGGACACGTGACAGGGGAACTAATGAAAAACTGTTTTTT	CASRTRDRGTNEKLFF
few	TRBV15	-	TRBJ1-3	TGTGCCACCAGCAGAGATGAGGGCCTCCTTTCTGGAAACACCATATATTTT	CATSRDEGLLSGNTIYF
-	TRBV10-1	TRBD1	TRBJ2-2	TGCGCCAGCAGTGAGTCGGGACAGGGGTTGACCGGGGAGCTGTTTTTT	CASSESGQGLTGELFF
-	TRBV9	TRBD2	TRBJ2-1	TGTGCCAGCAGCGTAGAGCTAGCGGGAGGGATCAACAATGAGCAGTTCTTC	CASSVELAGGINNEQFF
-	TRBV7-2	TRBD1	TRBJ1-1	TGTGCCAGCAGCTTAGGCGGGACAGGGGGCACTGAAGCTTTCTTT	CASSLGGTGGTEAFF
-	TRBV25-1	-	TRBJ1-5	TGTGCCAGCAGTGGGGGCGGAGGGAATCAGCCCCAGCATTTT	CASSGGGGNQPQHF
-	TRBV28	-	TRBJ1-4	TGTGCCAGCACCAAATACGGGGGTGAAAAACTGTTTTTT	CASTKYGGEKLFF
few	TRBV29-1	TRBD2	TRBJ2-3	TGCAGCGTCCACGGGACTAGCGGATACCTAAGCACAGATACGCAGTATTTT	CSVHGTSGYLSTDTQYF
-	TRBV7-2	-	TRBJ2-3	TGTGCCAGCAGCTTATCCGTTAGCGTGAAGTATTTT	CASSLSVSVKYF
-	TRBV5-1	TRBD2	TRBJ2-5	TGCGCCAGCAGCTCACTAGCGGGAGGCTATACTCACCAAGAGACCCAGTACTTC	CASSSLAGGYTHQETQYF
few	TRBV2	TRBD1	TRBJ1-2	TGTGCCAGCAGTGCGGCCGAGGGGGCCCTCTATGGCTACACCTTC	CASSAAEGALYGYTF
many	TRBV29-1	-	TRBJ2-2	TGCAGGCCTGGGTGTCGTGGCCCGGGGGACACCGGGGAGCTGTTTTTT	CRPGCRGPGDTGELFF
-	TRBV6-5	-	TRBJ2-5	TGTGCCAGTGGCCGGAGGGGGGAGACCCAGTACTTC	CASGRRGETQYF
-	TRBV2	TRBD1	TRBJ1-5	TGTGCCAGCAGCCCGAGGACAGGGATTTACCAGCCCCAGCATTTT	CASSPRTGIYQPQHF
-	TRBV2	TRBD1	TRBJ2-5	TGTGCCAGCAAAGGGGGCGCTTCCCAAGAGACCCAGTACTTC	CASKGGASQETQYF
-	TRBV5-5	-	TRBJ2-5	TGTGCCAGCAGCTTCCGACTTCAGCCTCCAGGGACCCAGTACTTC	CASSFRLQPPGTQYF
-	TRBV7-3	TRBD1	TRBJ1-2	TGTGCCAGCAGCCTCGGACAGGGGGCGAACTATGGCTACACCTTC	CASSLGQGANYGYTF
-	TRBV13	TRBD1	TRBJ2-2	TGTGCCAGCAGTCGGGGACAGCTCGCGAACACCGGGGAGCTGTTTTTT	CASSRGQLANTGELFF
-	TRBV7-9	-	TRBJ2-4	TGTGCCAGCAGCTTACCCAGAAAACAAAACATTCAGTACTTC	CASSLPRKQNIQYF
-	TRBV6-5	-	TRBJ1-1	TGTGCCAGCAGTTACTCGGGCCGTTTGAACACTGAAGCTTTCTTT	CASSYSGRLNTEAFF
few	TRBV5-1	TRBD1	TRBJ1-1	TGCGCCAGCAGCCACCGACAGGGGGCGCGTACTGAAGCTTTCTTT	CASSHRQGARTEAFF
-	TRBV30	-	TRBJ1-1	TGTGCCTGGAAAAGGGGGTACGGGGACACTGAAGCTTTCTTT	CAWKRGYGDTEAFF
-	TRBV29-1	-	TRBJ1-1	TGCAGCGTTGCGACAGGTCTCACTGAAGCTTTCTTT	CSVATGLTEAFF
-	TRBV5-1	-	TRBJ2-2	TGCGCCAGCAGCTCCGGGCCAGAAGGCTCCGGGGAGCTGTTTTTT	CASSSGPEGSGELFF